A selection of T cell receptor beta chains follows, all from one sample in a study of blood T cell repertoires in COVID-19. Some clones are missing from TCRdb's copy, which holds only in-frame ones; the method was immunoSEQ multiplex PCR. The table lists approximately 300,000 clones, 80% to 90% of them singletons. Sequenced material: peripheral blood. All receptors derive from a man aged 40-49 years with acute or convalescent COVID-19. The CDR3 runs from the conserved cysteine through the conserved F or W. The D gene is left open where the match is weak. Size is stated for part of the rows, as once, few or many counts, or as a class when the clone is expanded.

J gene: TRBJ2-3
V gene: TRBV30
D gene: .
clone size: once
CDR3 protein: CAWSVRQSTDTQYF
CDR3 DNA: TGTGCCTGGAGTGTTCGACAGTCCACAGATACGCAGTATTTT

J gene: TRBJ1-4
V gene: TRBV12-3/TRBV12-4
D gene: .
clone size: .
CDR3 protein: CASSLPQEKLFF
CDR3 DNA: TGTGCCAGCAGTTTACCCCAGGAAAAACTGTTTTTT

J gene: TRBJ1-1
V gene: TRBV2
D gene: .
clone size: .
CDR3 protein: CASSEESRGRAFF
CDR3 DNA: TGTGCCAGCAGTGAAGAATCTAGAGGGCGGGCTTTCTTT

J gene: TRBJ1-1
V gene: TRBV10-3
D gene: .
clone size: .
CDR3 protein: CAITGGLNTEAFF
CDR3 DNA: TGTGCCATCACCGGAGGGCTGAACACTGAAGCTTTCTTT

J gene: TRBJ2-7
V gene: TRBV5-6
D gene: .
clone size: .
CDR3 protein: CASSLMVRGYEQYF
CDR3 DNA: TGTGCCAGCAGCTTAATGGTCAGGGGCTACGAGCAGTACTTC

J gene: TRBJ1-2
V gene: TRBV10-3
D gene: TRBD1
clone size: .
CDR3 protein: CAISEFSGTGSNRYGYTF
CDR3 DNA: TGTGCCATCAGTGAGTTCTCTGGGACAGGCTCAAATAGGTATGGCTACACCTTC

J gene: TRBJ1-1
V gene: TRBV5-1
D gene: .
clone size: .
CDR3 protein: CASSRGGKTNTEAFF
CDR3 DNA: TGCGCCAGCAGCCGGGGTGGCAAGACGAACACTGAAGCTTTCTTT

J gene: TRBJ1-4
V gene: TRBV7-8
D gene: .
clone size: once
CDR3 protein: CASTLGALRTTNEKLFF
CDR3 DNA: TGTGCCAGCACATTGGGGGCTCTCCGAACAACTAATGAAAAACTGTTTTTT

J gene: TRBJ1-1
V gene: TRBV5-1
D gene: TRBD1
clone size: .
CDR3 protein: CASSQDDRDTEAFF
CDR3 DNA: TGCGCCAGCAGCCAAGACGACAGGGACACTGAAGCTTTCTTT

J gene: TRBJ2-7
V gene: TRBV6-1
D gene: TRBD1
clone size: few
CDR3 protein: CASSEGTVVGYEQYF
CDR3 DNA: TGTGCCAGCAGTGAGGGGACAGTAGTTGGTTACGAGCAGTACTTC

J gene: TRBJ2-1
V gene: TRBV5-1
D gene: .
clone size: .
CDR3 protein: CASSFSGFYNEQFF
CDR3 DNA: TGCGCCAGCAGCTTCTCAGGGTTCTACAATGAGCAGTTCTTC

J gene: TRBJ2-1
V gene: TRBV12-3/TRBV12-4
D gene: TRBD1
clone size: once
CDR3 protein: CASSPTGGNEQFF
CDR3 DNA: TGTGCCAGCAGTCCGACAGGGGGCAATGAGCAGTTCTTC

J gene: TRBJ2-3
V gene: TRBV6-5
D gene: TRBD1
clone size: once
CDR3 protein: CASSYFGQGKDTQYF
CDR3 DNA: TGTGCCAGCAGTTACTTTGGACAGGGAAAAGATACGCAGTATTTT

J gene: TRBJ2-2
V gene: TRBV24-1
D gene: .
clone size: once
CDR3 protein: CATSDFGDRELFF
CDR3 DNA: TGTGCCACCAGTGATTTCGGGGACAGGGAGCTGTTTTTT

J gene: TRBJ1-3
V gene: TRBV30
D gene: TRBD1
clone size: .
CDR3 protein: CAFRRRGGNTIYF
CDR3 DNA: TGTGCCTTCAGGCGCAGGGGGGGAAACACCATATATTTT

J gene: TRBJ1-1
V gene: TRBV6-5
D gene: .
clone size: .
CDR3 protein: CASSRTSGGTEAFF
CDR3 DNA: TGTGCCAGCAGTCGCACTTCCGGGGGCACTGAAGCTTTCTTT

J gene: TRBJ1-1
V gene: TRBV2
D gene: .
clone size: .
CDR3 protein: CASSPRRGGAEAFF
CDR3 DNA: TGTGCCAGCAGTCCTCGACGGGGCGGGGCTGAAGCTTTCTTT

J gene: TRBJ1-3
V gene: TRBV19
D gene: .
clone size: .
CDR3 protein: CASSIRDSSSGNTIYF
CDR3 DNA: TGTGCCAGTAGTATTCGGGACTCAAGCTCTGGAAACACCATATATTTT

J gene: TRBJ1-5
V gene: TRBV7-9
D gene: .
clone size: .
CDR3 protein: CASSLPGGDLRQPQHF
CDR3 DNA: TGTGCCAGCAGCCTCCCGGGAGGTGACCTTCGTCAGCCCCAGCATTTT

J gene: TRBJ2-1
V gene: TRBV29-1
D gene: TRBD2
clone size: .
CDR3 protein: CSVETSGVGEQFF
CDR3 DNA: TGCAGCGTTGAAACTAGCGGGGTGGGTGAGCAGTTCTTC

J gene: TRBJ1-1
V gene: TRBV12-5
D gene: TRBD1
clone size: .
CDR3 protein: CASGLGQGLGGTEAFF
CDR3 DNA: TGTGCTAGTGGTTTGGGACAGGGGCTAGGGGGGACTGAAGCTTTCTTT

J gene: TRBJ1-4
V gene: TRBV5-4
D gene: TRBD1
clone size: .
CDR3 protein: CASTLSPLEGAGEKLFF
CDR3 DNA: TGTGCCAGCACCCTCTCCCCCCTGGAGGGGGCTGGGGAAAAACTGTTTTTT

J gene: TRBJ1-1
V gene: TRBV6-5
D gene: .
clone size: .
CDR3 protein: CASSYAGRYEAFF
CDR3 DNA: TGTGCCAGCAGTTACGCAGGGCGGTACGAAGCTTTCTTT

J gene: TRBJ2-7
V gene: TRBV15
D gene: TRBD1
clone size: .
CDR3 protein: CATSRDKGQGNYEQYF
CDR3 DNA: TGTGCCACCAGCAGAGATAAGGGACAGGGGAACTACGAGCAGTACTTC